This TCR beta chain was captured by sequencing in a study of early T cells in non-severe SARS-CoV-2 infection. Study at large: RNA in bulk from unsorted whole blood was sequenced, and chains were unpaired.

The sample holds many counts of this clonotype. V lost 0 bases and J 5 bases, leaving 7 bases between the germline ends. Germline CDR1 SGHAT, CDR2 FQNNGV. CDR3 length equals 14 residues. Individual cDNA molecules carried attached unique molecular identifiers. One entry per CDR3 protein, called by TCRdb with MiXCR from the 5' RACE reads. The sample records 20,000 to 25,000 distinct CDR3 sequences, more than 4% being singletons. This sequence was found in an adult who was a healthcare worker with PCR-confirmed SARS-CoV-2 infection or an uninfected control (not recorded which). The sequenced sample was whole blood. The chain carries TRBV11-2 and TRBJ2-2; D may correspond to TRBD1 or TRBD2 (5 bases each). The CDR3 loop is CASSLERGTGELFF. For the CDR3, the DNA is TGTGCCAGCAGCTTAGAGAGGGGAACCGGGGAGCTGTTTTTT.